Listed here are 7 T cell receptor beta chains from one sample, sequenced in a study of blood T cell repertoires in COVID-19. Clones were read by immunoSEQ multiplex PCR, and TCRdb kept only the in-frame ones, dropping some. The table lists around 140,000 clones, 65% to 85% of them singletons. Sequencing used peripheral blood. Every receptor here comes from a woman older than 75 with acute or convalescent COVID-19.

The chain carries TRBV19 and TRBJ1-5; 10 nucleotides match TRBD1. Germline V gives CDR1 LNHDA, CDR2 SQIVND (reference sequence). The CDR3 is 16 amino acids. With 7 bases clipped from V and 0 bases from J, the junction kept 6 bases outside the gene matches. The CDR3 is CASKGTGAYSNQPQHF. The CDR3 DNA reads as TGTGCCAGTAAAGGGACAGGGGCATATAGCAATCAGCCCCAGCATTTT.

This clone was seen a handful of times. The chain employs TRBV2 and TRBJ2-7, with 7 bases aligning to TRBD1. J lost 1 base, V lost 6 bases, and 3 bases had no gene match. Germline CDR1 reads SNHLY; CDR2 reads FYNNEI. This CDR3 is built from 13 residues. CDR3 loop: CASSRDSSYEQYF. DNA of the CDR3: TGTGCCAGCAGCCGGGACAGTTCCTACGAGCAGTACTTC.

The chain combines TRBV6-5 with TRBJ1-1; the match to TRBD1 covers 9 bases. Germline CDR1 and CDR2: MNHEY and SVGAGI. The CDR3 runs 14 residues. V trimming: 2 bases; J trimming: 3 bases; junction bases outside the gene matches: 1. The CDR3 coding sequence is TGTGCCAGCAGTTACGACAGGGGGTACACTGAAGCTTTCTTT. This gives the protein CASSYDRGYTEAFF.

The chain carries TRBV5-5 and TRBJ2-5; perhaps TRBD2 as D (5 bases). The CDR3 covers 15 residues. Germline CDR1 and CDR2: SGHKS and YYEKEE (reference sequence). V lost 0 bases and J 4 bases, leaving 13 bases between the germline ends. CDR3 region: CASSLAPGRGETQYF. The DNA for the CDR3 is TGTGCCAGCAGCTTGGCTCCCGGCCGGGGAGAGACCCAGTACTTC. The full variable domain, in which reference TRBV5-5 and TRBJ2-5 provide the parts outside the CDR3, is DAGVTQSPTHLIKTRGQQVTLRCSPISGHKSVSWYQQVLGQGPQFIFQYYEKEERGRGNFPDRFSARQFPNYSSELNVNALLLGDSALYLCASSLAPGRGETQYFGPGTRLLVL.

The sample holds one count of this clone. The genes are TRBV15 and TRBJ2-2; no definite D call. Trimming took off 1 base at V and 0 bases at J, with 6 bases between the two ends. Germline values: CDR1 LNHNV, CDR2 YYDKDF (reference sequence). The CDR3 is 15 residues long. For the CDR3, the DNA is TGTGCCACCAGCAGAGTAGCTCCGAACACCGGGGAGCTGTTTTTT. The encoded protein is CATSRVAPNTGELFF. Complete variable domain (other parts from reference TRBV15 and TRBJ2-2): DAMVIQNPRYQVTQFGKPVTLSCSQTLNHNVMYWYQQKSSQAPKLLFHYYDKDFNNEADTPDNFQSRRPNTSFCFLDIRSPGLGDTAMYLCATSRVAPNTGELFFGEGSRLTVL.

The genes are TRBV27 and TRBJ2-7, with D unclear. Trimming removed 3 bases from V and 0 bases from J, with 6 bases in between. CDR1 and CDR2 (germline): MNHEY, SMNVEV (reference sequence). The CDR3 spans 13 residues. CDR3 loop: CASSFSSSYEQYF. DNA of the CDR3: TGTGCCAGCAGTTTCTCCAGCTCCTACGAGCAGTACTTC.

V usage is TRBV6-5 and J usage is TRBJ2-5; D may be TRBD1 (5 bases). Germline-derived CDR1 and CDR2 are MNHEY and SVGAGI. With 0 bases removed from V and 10 bases from J, the gap between germline ends came to 12 bases. CDR3 size: 13 residues. The DNA for the CDR3 is TGTGCCAGCAGTTACTCCACAGGATTGCACCAGTACTTC. Translating gives CASSYSTGLHQYF.